The 27 T cell receptor beta chains in this list originate from one sample, sequenced in a study of PD-1 blockade in classical Hodgkin lymphoma. TCRdb's table, derived via immunoSEQ multiplex PCR, lists solely in-frame clones and lacks some. The sample carries around 50,000 clones, around 90% recorded once. This sample's time point: newly diagnosed, previously untreated cHL patient sample. Sequencing was carried out using peripheral blood mononuclear cells (PBMCs). Every receptor here comes from a human donor with classical Hodgkin lymphoma.

The V and J genes are TRBV27 and TRBJ2-1, with TRBD2 identical over 8 bases. The CDR3 is 15 residues long. The germline CDR1 and CDR2 sequences are MNHEY and SMNVEV (reference sequence). Trimming took 10 bases from V and 7 from J; bases not matched to a gene: 15. CDR3 coding DNA: TGTGCCACAAAAAGAGGGGCGGGAGGCTATAATGAGCAGTTCTTC. This codes for CATKRGAGGYNEQFF.

The rearrangement uses TRBV28 and TRBJ1-2, with a possible D match to TRBD1 (5 bases). Germline CDR1 reads MDHEN; CDR2 reads SYDVKM. Trimming cost V 3 bases and J 5 bases, with 13 bases left between them. This CDR3 spans 14 amino acids. CDR3 sequence reads: CASSFGTEGYGYTF. In nucleotides, the CDR3 is TGTGCCAGCAGTTTCGGGACCGAGGGGTATGGCTACACCTTC.

The chain joins TRBV11-3 to TRBJ2-6; the D is unclear. Germline lookup yields CDR1 SGHNT and CDR2 YENEEA. The CDR3 consists of 16 residues. Trimming took 6 bases from V and 4 from J, leaving 16 bases between them. CDR3 amino acids: CASSPSWGAGANVLTF. The CDR3 nucleotides are TGTGCCAGCAGTCCCTCGTGGGGTGCCGGGGCCAACGTCCTGACTTTC.

The chain links TRBV10-2 to TRBJ1-2; tentatively, D is TRBD1 (6 bases). CDR3 length: 14 residues. Trimming stripped 3 bases from V and 8 bases from J, with 16 bases between. Per the germline V gene, CDR1 is WSHSY and CDR2 is SAAADI. The CDR3 region has the DNA TGCGCCAGCAGTGATTTGCAGGGGCGAACGGGCTACACCTTC. It specifies CASSDLQGRTGYTF.

This clone was counted once. The chain recombines TRBV21-1 with TRBJ1-3; TRBD1, the table's D call, lacks a check against the DNA. TRBV21-1 is a pseudogene. This CDR3 is 17 amino acids long. The CDR3 DNA reads as TGTGCCAGCAGCAAAGTGTTAACAGGGTCCTCTGGAAACACCATATATTTT. As protein: CASSKVLTGSSGNTIYF.

V is TRBV7-9 and J is TRBJ1-1; no reliable D call. This CDR3 region has 13 residues. Trimming shortened V by 2 bases and J by 1 base, and 5 bases separated the two germline ends. CDR1 SEHNR and CDR2 FQNEAQ come from the germline V gene (reference sequence). CDR3 in amino acids: CASSLQENTEAFF. Here the CDR3 DNA reads TGTGCCAGCAGCTTACAAGAGAACACTGAAGCTTTCTTT.

The V gene is TRBV2, the J gene TRBJ1-1, with D maybe TRBD1 (5 bases). The CDR3 has 18 amino acids. Looked up from germline, CDR1 is SNHLY and CDR2 is FYNNEI. Trimming stripped 8 bases from V and 0 bases from J, with 25 bases between. The CDR3: CASGYPPGHPTLNTEAFF. The CDR3, as DNA: TGTGCCAGCGGTTACCCGCCAGGACACCCGACCCTGAACACTGAAGCTTTCTTT.

V is TRBV5-1 and J is TRBJ2-7; TRBD2 agrees at 13 bases. The J segment lost 4 bases and the V segment lost 7 bases, leaving 11 bases of the junction unmatched. Germline lookup yields CDR1 SGHRS and CDR2 YFSETQ. CDR3 length equals 16 residues. The DNA for the CDR3 is TGCGCCAGCTCAGTTGAACTAGCGGGAGGGCCGTACGAGCAGTACTTC. This gives the protein CASSVELAGGPYEQYF.

J is TRBJ2-1 and V is TRBV7-3; the D gene is possibly TRBD2 (5 bases). Trimming left V 1 base short and J 4 bases short, with 14 bases between. Germline loops: CDR1 SGHTA, CDR2 FQGTGA. The CDR3 has 16 residues. CDR3 region: CASSLRTGGGYNEQFF. The DNA for the CDR3 is TGTGCCAGCAGCTTAAGAACCGGAGGCGGGTACAATGAGCAGTTCTTC.

The chain has TRBV30 and TRBJ2-1, with 12 nucleotides matching TRBD2. The V and J ends lost 0 bases and 8 bases, in that order; junction bases with no gene match: 5. Germline CDR1 reads GTSNPN; CDR2 reads SVGIG (reference sequence). The CDR3 extends over 15 amino acids. The CDR3, as DNA: TGTGCCTGGAGTGTACTAGCGGGAGGCCCCCATGAGCAGTTCTTC. Residues: CAWSVLAGGPHEQFF.

The V call is TRBV4-1, the J call TRBJ2-1; D remains unclear. The V end lost 0 bases, the J end lost 4 bases, and 10 bases lay between the germline ends. Germline CDR1 MGHRA, CDR2 YSYEKL. The CDR3 has 15 residues. The CDR3 reads CASSQEMGGYNEQFF. CDR3 DNA sequence: TGCGCCAGCAGCCAAGAAATGGGCGGATACAATGAGCAGTTCTTC.

V usage is TRBV2 and J usage is TRBJ1-2; 8 bases fit TRBD1. The CDR3 has 14 residues. The junction had 4 bases not matched to a gene; V was cut back by 3 bases and J by 4 bases. Germline values: CDR1 SNHLY, CDR2 FYNNEI. The CDR3 loop reads CASSEAGGVYGYTF. The CDR3 nucleotides read TGTGCCAGCAGTGAGGCAGGGGGCGTCTATGGCTACACCTTC.

V gene TRBV18 combines with J gene TRBJ2-1; D unclear. This CDR3 comprises 15 residues. Germline V gives CDR1 KGHSH, CDR2 LQKENI. Trimming shortened V by 3 bases and J by 0 bases, and 9 bases separated the two germline ends. CDR3: CASSPRHSSYNEQFF. The CDR3 DNA reads as TGTGCCAGCTCACCGAGACACAGCTCCTACAATGAGCAGTTCTTC.

A note on this clone: At one end the junction does not follow the germline gene, possibly because of a read error. J is TRBJ2-2 and V is TRBV7-7, with D unclear. The CDR3 spans 14 residues. CDR1 and CDR2 from the germline V gene are SSHAT and FNYEAQ (reference sequence). CDR3 sequence reads: CASSLAPNTGELFF. The CDR3 DNA is TGTGCTAGCAGCTTAGCCCCGAACACCGGGGAGCTGTTTTTT.

The V call is TRBV19, the J call TRBJ2-3; 7 bases line up with TRBD2. This CDR3 comprises 18 residues. Losses at the gene ends were 5 bases for V and 2 bases for J; bases not matched to a gene: 16. CDR1 LNHDA and CDR2 SQIVND come from the germline V gene (reference sequence). CDR3 bases: TGTGCCAGTAGTTATTTTCCAGGTGGCGGGAGTTCCACAGATACGCAGTATTTT. This encodes CASSYFPGGGSSTDTQYF.

V usage is TRBV27 and J usage is TRBJ2-7, with D hard to call. Trimming removed 4 bases at V and 6 bases at J, with 16 bases between. The V gene's germline CDR1 is MNHEY and CDR2 SMNVEV (reference sequence). The CDR3 is 14 amino acids. The CDR3 region is CASSSGFNRGEQYF. CDR3 nucleotide sequence: TGTGCCAGCAGTTCCGGTTTTAATAGAGGCGAGCAGTACTTC.

The chain uses TRBV21-1 and TRBJ2-7; TRBD1 was called by the table and not checked on the DNA. TRBV21-1 is designated a pseudogene. This CDR3 spans 15 amino acids. The CDR3 DNA reads TGTGCCAGCAGCAAGACAGGGGTGTGTGTCTACGAGCAGTACTTC. Its protein product is CASSKTGVCVYEQYF.

The V gene is TRBV29-1, the J gene TRBJ1-2; 8 positions match TRBD1. Germline values: CDR1 SQVTM, CDR2 ANQGSEA. This CDR3 region has 18 residues. Losses at the gene ends were 2 bases for V and 4 bases for J; bases not matched to a gene: 18. The CDR3 loop is CSVERSRGRRSSGYGYTF. The CDR3 DNA sequence: TGCAGCGTTGAACGAAGCAGGGGGCGCAGGTCTTCCGGCTATGGCTACACCTTC.

A remark on this clone: The junction departs from germline at one end; a sequencing error may be responsible. This chain connects TRBV7-7 to TRBJ2-1; perhaps TRBD1 as D (5 bases). Germline loops: CDR1 SSHAT, CDR2 FNYEAQ (reference sequence). The CDR3 runs 15 residues. CDR3 DNA: TGTGCTAGCAGCTCAGGGAAGGCCGCAAACAATGAGCAGTTCTTC. Protein sequence: CASSSGKAANNEQFF.

This chain connects TRBV29-1 to TRBJ2-3; 7 nucleotides align to TRBD2. The V segment lost 4 bases and the J segment 2 bases; nucleotides outside the gene matches: 6. This CDR3 comprises 14 residues. The V gene's germline CDR1 is SQVTM and CDR2 ANQGSEA. CDR3 sequence: CSVAEGGPTDTQYF. In DNA form, the CDR3 reads TGCAGCGTTGCTGAGGGAGGGCCCACAGATACGCAGTATTTT.

V usage is TRBV9 and J usage is TRBJ1-4; D is unclear. Germline V gives CDR1 SGDLS, CDR2 YYNGEE. Trimming removed 3 bases from V and 8 bases from J, with 23 bases in between. The CDR3 length is 17 residues. In nucleotides, the CDR3 is TGTGCCAGCAGCGAAACTGAGGGTGGGATTCAAAGCGAAAAACTGTTTTTT. Protein: CASSETEGGIQSEKLFF.

The chain couples TRBV10-3 to TRBJ1-1; D is unclear. The germline gives CDR1 ENHRY, CDR2 SYGVKD. V gave up 0 bases and J gave up 7 bases, with 9 bases separating them. This CDR3 contains 13 residues. The CDR3 loop is CAISESGQLEAFF. DNA of the CDR3: TGTGCCATCAGTGAGTCAGGGCAGCTTGAAGCTTTCTTT.

The CDR3 region is CASSQLLGSQETQYF. CDR3 sequence (DNA): TGCGCCAGCAGCCAGCTTTTGGGATCCCAAGAGACCCAGTACTTC. V usage is TRBV4-1 and J usage is TRBJ2-5; D uncertain. The CDR3 length is 15 residues. Germline CDR1 MGHRA, CDR2 YSYEKL. V was trimmed by 3 bases and J by 1 base, leaving 12 bases between them.

The chain links TRBV6-1 to TRBJ1-6; no definite D call. With 10 bases removed from V and 2 bases from J, the gap between germline ends came to 6 bases. There are 12 residues in the CDR3. CDR1 is MNHNS, CDR2 SASEGT, per germline. CDR3: CATRPYNSPLHF. In DNA form, the CDR3 reads TGTGCCACCAGGCCCTATAATTCACCCCTCCACTTT.

This clone occurred once. The chain joins TRBV13 to TRBJ2-3; maybe TRBD2 (5 bases). V lost 4 bases and J lost 3, with 20 bases in between. Germline V lookup: CDR1 PRHDT, CDR2 FYEKMQ (reference sequence). CDR3 length: 17 amino acids. The CDR3 protein is CASSSRRMGGGTDTQYF. The DNA of the CDR3 is TGTGCCAGCAGCTCCCGGAGGATGGGCGGCGGGACAGATACGCAGTATTTT.

The rearrangement joins TRBV4-1 to TRBJ1-1, with D unresolved. The length of the CDR3 is 14 residues. V lost 0 bases to trimming and J lost 1 base, with 6 bases between them. CDR1 is MGHRA and CDR2 is YSYEKL in the germline V gene. This chain's CDR3 is CASSQDPANTEAFF. CDR3 DNA sequence: TGCGCCAGCAGCCAAGATCCCGCGAACACTGAAGCTTTCTTT.

Here the CDR3 DNA reads TGTGCCAGCAGCTTAGCGACTAGTGGTAACACTGAAGCTTTCTTT. Its translation: CASSLATSGNTEAFF. This rearrangement joins TRBV7-9 to TRBJ1-1; D is ambiguous. The V end lost 0 bases, the J end lost 2 bases, and 10 bases lay between the germline ends. Per germline, CDR1 SEHNR and CDR2 FQNEAQ (reference sequence). The CDR3 runs 15 residues. Filled out from reference TRBV7-9 and TRBJ1-1, the complete variable domain reads DTGVSQNPRHKITKRGQNVTFRCDPISEHNRLYWYRQTLGQGPEFLTYFQNEAQLEKSRLLSDRFSAERPKGSFSTLEIQRTEQGDSAMYLCASSLATSGNTEAFFGQGTRLTVV.